This T cell receptor (beta chain) was observed in a study of T cells after yellow fever vaccination. The V segment lost 4 bases and the J segment 8 bases; nucleotides outside the gene matches: 8. Germline V CDR1 and CDR2: MGHRA, YSYEKL. The CDR3 sequence is 15 residues long. TCRdb independently ran MiXCR on the 5' RACE reads; one entry per CDR3 protein. The sample consists of 350,000 to 450,000 distinct CDR3 sequences, over 15% of them appearing once. V is TRBV4-1 and J is TRBJ1-4; 9 bases are shared with TRBD1. This clonotype originated in a man between 18 and 29 years old who received the YFV17D yellow fever vaccine. The material sequenced was PBMCs, taken before the yellow fever booster vaccination. The CDR3 nucleotides read TGCGCCAGCAGCCTCGGGACAGGGCCGGGGGAAAAACTGTTTTTT. It translates to CASSLGTGPGEKLFF.